Following are 15 T cell receptor beta chains from one sample sequenced in a study of identical twins. TCRdb ran MiXCR on the 5' RACE reads and lists one entry per CDR3 protein. The sample includes about 500,000 distinct CDR3 sequences, roughly 13% seen only once; the top ten take approximately 0.9%. The sample was also reused in another study, on yellow fever vaccine responses in identical twins.

The source material was CD4+ T cells sorted from blood. The receptors come from a woman younger than 30 in good health.

The V gene is TRBV2, the J gene TRBJ2-5, with D unresolved. This CDR3 is 14 amino acids long. V dropped 4 bases and J dropped 2 bases, with 11 bases sitting between them. Germline values: CDR1 SNHLY, CDR2 FYNNEI. DNA for the CDR3: TGTGCCAGCAGTGGTTTGAGAATTCAAGAGACCCAGTACTTC. It specifies CASSGLRIQETQYF.

This clonotype was observed a few times. The rearrangement uses TRBV3-1 and TRBJ2-2; D not certain. V lost 4 bases and J lost 1, with 10 bases in between. CDR1 is LGHDT and CDR2 is YNNKEL in the germline V gene (reference sequence). The CDR3 is 15 amino acids. In DNA form, the CDR3 reads TGTGCCAGCAGCCCCCCGGTAGGGAACACCGGGGAGCTGTTTTTT. Protein: CASSPPVGNTGELFF.

This clonotype was found a few times. The chain joins TRBV6-2 or TRBV6-3 to TRBJ2-5; D gene uncertain. The CDR3 sequence is 12 residues long. V dropped 6 bases and J dropped 4 bases, with 9 bases sitting between them. Germline V CDR1 and CDR2: MNHEY, SVGEGT. In DNA, the CDR3 is TGTGCCAGCAGGGATGATCGAGAGACCCAGTACTTC. The encoded protein is CASRDDRETQYF.

The rearrangement uses TRBV11-2 and TRBJ2-7, with 7 nucleotides matching TRBD2. V lost 4 bases, J lost 1 base, and 7 bases stayed unmatched. Germline V gives CDR1 SGHAT, CDR2 FQNNGV. This CDR3 has 15 residues. The CDR3 protein is CASSYRTSWSYEQYF. The CDR3 region has the DNA TGTGCCAGCAGCTACCGGACTAGTTGGTCCTACGAGCAGTACTTC.

This chain links TRBV30 with TRBJ2-2; D remains ambiguous. This CDR3 has 16 amino acids. V gave up 2 bases and J gave up 0 bases, with 13 bases separating them. Looked up from germline, CDR1 is GTSNPN and CDR2 is SVGIG (reference sequence). In DNA form, the CDR3 reads TGTGCCTGGAGTCGCCTTAGGGCCGCGAACACCGGGGAGCTGTTTTTT. Protein product: CAWSRLRAANTGELFF.

The sample holds one count of this clonotype. The genes are TRBV10-3 and TRBJ2-1, with 7 bases that match TRBD2. The CDR3 extends over 14 amino acids. Germline lookup yields CDR1 ENHRY and CDR2 SYGVKD. The J segment lost 4 bases and the V segment lost 10 bases, leaving 10 bases of the junction unmatched. This CDR3 is CATGLVATYNEQFF. As DNA, the CDR3 is TGTGCCACCGGACTAGTTGCCACATACAATGAGCAGTTCTTC.

There are a few counts of this clonotype. The chain joins TRBV7-9 to TRBJ1-2; D ambiguous. CDR1 is SEHNR, CDR2 FQNEAQ, per germline (reference sequence). Trimming shortened V by 5 bases and J by 0 bases, and 10 bases separated the two germline ends. This CDR3 has 14 amino acids. The DNA of the CDR3 is TGTGCCAGCAGCAAGATTCAGCCTAACTATGGCTACACCTTC. Translating gives CASSKIQPNYGYTF.

The table lists this clonotype with a few counts. The V call is TRBV7-9, the J call TRBJ1-2; D unclear. The CDR3 totals 14 residues. From germline, CDR1 is SEHNR and CDR2 FQNEAQ (reference sequence). The ends were cut back, 3 bases at V and 9 bases at J, with 17 bases in the middle. CDR3 DNA sequence: TGTGCCAGCAGCTTTTCCGGTAACACCCAGAGCTACACCTTC. It yields the protein CASSFSGNTQSYTF. Filled out from reference TRBV7-9 and TRBJ1-2, the complete variable domain reads DTGVSQNPRHKITKRGQNVTFRCDPISEHNRLYWYRQTLGQGPEFLTYFQNEAQLEKSRLLSDRFSAERPKGSFSTLEIQRTEQGDSAMYLCASSFSGNTQSYTFGSGTRLTVV.

The chain recombines TRBV4-2 with TRBJ2-7, with 7 positions matching TRBD1. CDR3 length: 15 residues. The trim removed 6 bases at V and 0 bases at J, leaving 8 bases unmatched. Germline lookup yields CDR1 LGHNA and CDR2 YNFKEQ. This CDR3 reads CASRRPGTVSYEQYF. DNA for the CDR3: TGTGCCAGCAGGCGCCCCGGGACAGTCTCCTACGAGCAGTACTTC.

The V gene is TRBV15, the J gene TRBJ2-5; D gene uncertain. The CDR3 loop spans 11 amino acids. In germline, CDR1 is LNHNV, CDR2 YYDKDF (reference sequence). V shed 8 bases and J shed 3 bases, with 7 bases lying between them. CDR3 in amino acids: CATAAKETQYF. For the CDR3, the DNA is TGTGCCACCGCCGCAAAAGAGACCCAGTACTTC.

The CDR3 bases are TGTGCCAGCGGGGACAGAACCTACGAGCAGTACTTC. Its translation: CASGDRTYEQYF. The chain carries TRBV2 and TRBJ2-7, with 7 bases aligning to TRBD1. This CDR3 is built from 12 residues. Germline V lookup: CDR1 SNHLY, CDR2 FYNNEI. V lost 8 bases, J lost 2 bases, and 3 bases stayed unmatched.

Many counts were recorded for this clonotype. V and J are TRBV20-1 and TRBJ2-5, with D hard to call. Germline CDR1 and CDR2: DFQATT and SNEGSKA (reference sequence). The CDR3 spans 11 residues. The V and J ends lost 7 bases and 5 bases respectively, with 11 bases between them. The CDR3 nucleotides are TGCAGTGGTCTTCAAGGGGAGACCCAGTACTTC. It yields the protein CSGLQGETQYF.

The sample holds a few counts of this clonotype. This chain uses TRBV30 with TRBJ1-4; D remains ambiguous. Trimming took 0 bases from V and 5 from J, leaving 1 base between them. Looked up from germline, CDR1 is GTSNPN and CDR2 is SVGIG (reference sequence). The CDR3 covers 11 residues. CDR3 in DNA: TGTGCCTGGAGTGTGAATGAAAAACTGTTTTTT. Protein: CAWSVNEKLFF. Full variable domain (rest looked up from reference TRBV30 and TRBJ1-4): SQTIHQWPATLVQPVGSPLSLECTVEGTSNPNLYWYRQAAGRGLQLLFYSVGIGQISSEVPQNLSASRPQDRQFILSSKKLLLSDSGFYLCAWSVNEKLFFGSGTQLSVL.

In this sample, this clonotype turned up many times. The chain employs TRBV27 and TRBJ1-4, with 9 bases aligning to TRBD1. Germline CDR1 reads MNHEY; CDR2 reads SMNVEV (reference sequence). The CDR3 consists of 15 residues. V shed 7 bases, J shed 4 bases, and the junction held 7 bases outside the gene matches. CDR3 in amino acids: CASKTPGQGNEKLFF. The CDR3 DNA sequence: TGTGCCAGCAAAACCCCGGGACAGGGTAATGAAAAACTGTTTTTT.

This clonotype was observed a few times. The genes are TRBV20-1 and TRBJ1-6; 7 nucleotides agree with TRBD1. The CDR3 covers 13 residues. Germline CDR1 DFQATT, CDR2 SNEGSKA (reference sequence). The V gene end was trimmed by 4 bases and the J gene end by 13 bases; junction bases not matched to a gene: 10. In nucleotides, the CDR3 is TGCAGTGCTATTCAGACAGGGAGCTCTCCCCTCCACTTT. It specifies CSAIQTGSSPLHF.